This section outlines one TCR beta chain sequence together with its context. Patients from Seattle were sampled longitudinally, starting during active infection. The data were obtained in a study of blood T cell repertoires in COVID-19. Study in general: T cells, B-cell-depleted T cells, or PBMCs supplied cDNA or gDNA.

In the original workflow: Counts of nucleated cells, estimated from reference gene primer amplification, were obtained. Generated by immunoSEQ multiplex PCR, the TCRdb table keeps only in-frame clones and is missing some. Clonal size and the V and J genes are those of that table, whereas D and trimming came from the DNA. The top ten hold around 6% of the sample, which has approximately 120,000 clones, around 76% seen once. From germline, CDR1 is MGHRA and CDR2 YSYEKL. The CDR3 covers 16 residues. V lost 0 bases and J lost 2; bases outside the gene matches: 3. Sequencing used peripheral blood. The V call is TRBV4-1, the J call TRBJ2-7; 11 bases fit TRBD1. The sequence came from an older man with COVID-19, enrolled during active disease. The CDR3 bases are TGCGCCAGCAGCCAAGACCCGGGACAGGGGGCCTACGAGCAGTACTTC. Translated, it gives CASSQDPGQGAYEQYF.